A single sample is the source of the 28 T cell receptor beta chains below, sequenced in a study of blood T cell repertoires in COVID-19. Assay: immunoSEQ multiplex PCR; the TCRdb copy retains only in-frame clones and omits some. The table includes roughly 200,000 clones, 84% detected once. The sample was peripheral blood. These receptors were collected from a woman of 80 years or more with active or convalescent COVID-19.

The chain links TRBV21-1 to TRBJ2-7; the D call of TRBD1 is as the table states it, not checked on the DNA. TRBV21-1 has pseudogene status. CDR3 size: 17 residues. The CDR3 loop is CASSKRAVAGGRYEQYF. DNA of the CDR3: TGTGCCAGCAGCAAACGGGCCGTGGCAGGGGGCAGGTACGAGCAGTACTTC.

The CDR3 reads CAWDTGTSGSYEQYF. DNA for the CDR3: TGTGCCTGGGATACTGGGACTAGCGGGAGCTACGAGCAGTACTTC. V is TRBV30 and J is TRBJ2-7, with 14 nucleotides matching TRBD2. Per germline, CDR1 GTSNPN and CDR2 SVGIG (reference sequence). V dropped 5 bases and J dropped 3; count of bases not matched to a gene: 6. The CDR3 has 15 residues.

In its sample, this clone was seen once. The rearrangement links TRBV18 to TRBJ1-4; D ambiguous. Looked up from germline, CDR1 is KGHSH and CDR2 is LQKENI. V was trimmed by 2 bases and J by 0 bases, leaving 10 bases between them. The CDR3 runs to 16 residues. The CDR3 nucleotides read TGTGCCAGCTCACCATTTTCCACTGCAACTAATGAAAAACTGTTTTTT. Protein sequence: CASSPFSTATNEKLFF. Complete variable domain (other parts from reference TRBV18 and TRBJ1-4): NAGVMQNPRHLVRRRGQEARLRCSPMKGHSHVYWYRQLPEEGLKFMVYLQKENIIDESGMPKERFSAEFPKEGPSILRIQQVVRGDSAAYFCASSPFSTATNEKLFFGSGTQLSVL.

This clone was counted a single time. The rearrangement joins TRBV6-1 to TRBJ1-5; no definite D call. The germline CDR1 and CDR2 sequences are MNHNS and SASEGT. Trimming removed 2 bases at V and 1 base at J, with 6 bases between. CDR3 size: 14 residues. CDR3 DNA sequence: TGTGCCAGCAGTGAATCCAGAAGCAATCAGCCCCAGCATTTT. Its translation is CASSESRSNQPQHF.

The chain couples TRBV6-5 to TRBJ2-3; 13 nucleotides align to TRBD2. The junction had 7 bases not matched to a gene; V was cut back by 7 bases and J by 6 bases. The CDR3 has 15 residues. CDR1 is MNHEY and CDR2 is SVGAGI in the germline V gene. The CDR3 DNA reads TGTGCCAGCAATGGACTAGCGGGAGACCGGGATACGCAGTATTTT. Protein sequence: CASNGLAGDRDTQYF.

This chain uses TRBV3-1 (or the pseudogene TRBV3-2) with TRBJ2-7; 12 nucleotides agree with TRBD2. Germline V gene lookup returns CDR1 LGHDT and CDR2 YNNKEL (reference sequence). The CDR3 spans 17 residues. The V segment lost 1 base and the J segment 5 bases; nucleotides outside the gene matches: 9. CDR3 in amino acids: CASSQGLAGGLAHEQYF. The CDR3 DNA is TGTGCCAGCAGCCAAGGCCTAGCGGGAGGGCTTGCCCACGAGCAGTACTTC.

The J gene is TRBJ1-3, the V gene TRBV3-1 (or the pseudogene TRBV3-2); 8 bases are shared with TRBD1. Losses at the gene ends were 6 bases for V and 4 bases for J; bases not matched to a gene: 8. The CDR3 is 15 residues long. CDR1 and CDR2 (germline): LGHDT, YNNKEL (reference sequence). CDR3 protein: CASRLQGAQGNTIYF. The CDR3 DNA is TGTGCCAGCAGACTTCAGGGGGCCCAAGGAAACACCATATATTTT.

This chain's CDR3 is CASRSPGETQYF. DNA of the CDR3: TGTGCCAGCAGATCCCCGGGGGAGACCCAGTACTTC. The chain links TRBV6-5 to TRBJ2-5; TRBD2 is a possible D gene (5 bases). Trimming took off 6 bases at V and 5 bases at J, with 10 bases between the two ends. CDR3 length: 12 residues. The germline V gene encodes CDR1 MNHEY and CDR2 SVGAGI.

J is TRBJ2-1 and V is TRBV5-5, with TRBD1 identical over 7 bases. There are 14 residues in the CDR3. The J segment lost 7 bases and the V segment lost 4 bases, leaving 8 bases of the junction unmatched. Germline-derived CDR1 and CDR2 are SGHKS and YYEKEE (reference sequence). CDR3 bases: TGTGCCAGCAGCAGCCAGGACAGGATGAATGAGCAGTTCTTC. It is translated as CASSSQDRMNEQFF. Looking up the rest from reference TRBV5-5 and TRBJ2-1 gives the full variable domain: DAGVTQSPTHLIKTRGQQVTLRCSPISGHKSVSWYQQVLGQGPQFIFQYYEKEERGRGNFPDRFSARQFPNYSSELNVNALLLGDSALYLCASSSQDRMNEQFFGPGTRLTVL.

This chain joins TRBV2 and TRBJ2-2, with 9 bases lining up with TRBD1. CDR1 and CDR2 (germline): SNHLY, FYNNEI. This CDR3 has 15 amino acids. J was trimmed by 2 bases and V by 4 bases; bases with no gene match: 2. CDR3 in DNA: TGTGCCAGCAGTGGGGACAGGGTTAACACCGGGGAGCTGTTTTTT. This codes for CASSGDRVNTGELFF.

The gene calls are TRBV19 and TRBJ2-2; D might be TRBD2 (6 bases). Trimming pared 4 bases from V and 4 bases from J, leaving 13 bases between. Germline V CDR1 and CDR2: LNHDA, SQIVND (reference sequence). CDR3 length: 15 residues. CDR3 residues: CASSTTGVGTGELFF. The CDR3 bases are TGTGCCAGTAGTACTACGGGGGTCGGCACCGGGGAGCTGTTTTTT. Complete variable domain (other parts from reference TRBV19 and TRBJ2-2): DGGITQSPKYLFRKEGQNVTLSCEQNLNHDAMYWYRQDPGQGLRLIYYSQIVNDFQKGDIAEGYSVSREKKESFPLTVTSAQKNPTAFYLCASSTTGVGTGELFFGEGSRLTVL.

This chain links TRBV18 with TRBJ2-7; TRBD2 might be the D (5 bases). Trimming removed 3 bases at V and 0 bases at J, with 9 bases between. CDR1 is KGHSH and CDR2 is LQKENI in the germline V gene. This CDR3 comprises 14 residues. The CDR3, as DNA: TGTGCCAGCTCACCTCGGGATAGCTCCTACGAGCAGTACTTC. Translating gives CASSPRDSSYEQYF. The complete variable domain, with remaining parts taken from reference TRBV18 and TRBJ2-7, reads NAGVMQNPRHLVRRRGQEARLRCSPMKGHSHVYWYRQLPEEGLKFMVYLQKENIIDESGMPKERFSAEFPKEGPSILRIQQVVRGDSAAYFCASSPRDSSYEQYFGPGTRLTVT.

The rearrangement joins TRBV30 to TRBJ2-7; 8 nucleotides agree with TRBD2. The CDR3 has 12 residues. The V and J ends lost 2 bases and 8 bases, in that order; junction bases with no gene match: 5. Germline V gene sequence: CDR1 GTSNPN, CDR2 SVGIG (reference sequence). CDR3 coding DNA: TGTGCCTGGAGTAAAGCGGGGGACCAGCAGTACTTC. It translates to CAWSKAGDQQYF.

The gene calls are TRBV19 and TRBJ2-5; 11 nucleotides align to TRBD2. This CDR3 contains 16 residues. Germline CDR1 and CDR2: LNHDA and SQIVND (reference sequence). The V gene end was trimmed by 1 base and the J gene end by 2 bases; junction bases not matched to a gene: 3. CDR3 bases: TGTGCCAGTAGTATAGGTAGCGGGAGGGAACAAGAGACCCAGTACTTC. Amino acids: CASSIGSGREQETQYF.

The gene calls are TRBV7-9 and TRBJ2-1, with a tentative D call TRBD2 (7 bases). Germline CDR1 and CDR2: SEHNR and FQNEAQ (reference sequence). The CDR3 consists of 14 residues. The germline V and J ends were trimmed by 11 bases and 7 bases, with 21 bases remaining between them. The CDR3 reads CALQGGRESNEQFF. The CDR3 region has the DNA TGTGCCTTACAGGGTGGGCGGGAGAGTAATGAGCAGTTCTTC.

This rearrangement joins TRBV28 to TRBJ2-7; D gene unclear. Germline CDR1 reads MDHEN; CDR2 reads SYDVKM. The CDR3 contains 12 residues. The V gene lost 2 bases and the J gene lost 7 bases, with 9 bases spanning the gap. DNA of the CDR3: TGTGCCAGCAGTTTAGAGTACTCGGAGCAGTACTTC. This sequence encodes CASSLEYSEQYF. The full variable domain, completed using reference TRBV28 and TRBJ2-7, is DVKVTQSSRYLVKRTGEKVFLECVQDMDHENMFWYRQDPGLGLRLIYFSYDVKMKEKGDIPEGYSVSREKKERFSLILESASTNQTSMYLCASSLEYSEQYFGPGTRLTVT.

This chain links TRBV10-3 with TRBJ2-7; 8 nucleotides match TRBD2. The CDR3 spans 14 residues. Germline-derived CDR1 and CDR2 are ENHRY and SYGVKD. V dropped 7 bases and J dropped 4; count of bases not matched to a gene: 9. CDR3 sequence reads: CAITPGGSLYEQYF. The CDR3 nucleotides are TGTGCCATCACCCCGGGAGGGTCCCTGTACGAGCAGTACTTC.

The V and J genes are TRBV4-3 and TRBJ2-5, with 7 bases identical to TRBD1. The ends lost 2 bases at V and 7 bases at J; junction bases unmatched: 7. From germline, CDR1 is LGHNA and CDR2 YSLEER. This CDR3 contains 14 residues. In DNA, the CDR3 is TGCGCCAGCAGCCAATTAGGACAGGCCGGGACCCAGTACTTC. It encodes CASSQLGQAGTQYF.

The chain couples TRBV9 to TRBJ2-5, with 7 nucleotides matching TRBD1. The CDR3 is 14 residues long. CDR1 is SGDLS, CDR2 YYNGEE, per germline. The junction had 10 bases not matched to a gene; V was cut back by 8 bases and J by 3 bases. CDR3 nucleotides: TGTGCCAGTAAGAGGGGGACAGTAGAAGAGACCCAGTACTTC. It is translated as CASKRGTVEETQYF.

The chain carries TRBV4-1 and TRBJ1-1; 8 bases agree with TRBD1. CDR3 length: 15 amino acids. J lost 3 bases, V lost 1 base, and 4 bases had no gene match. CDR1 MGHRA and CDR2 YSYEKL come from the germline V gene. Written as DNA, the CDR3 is TGCGCCAGCAGCCAAGGCCAGGGGGCTGACACTGAAGCTTTCTTT. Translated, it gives CASSQGQGADTEAFF.

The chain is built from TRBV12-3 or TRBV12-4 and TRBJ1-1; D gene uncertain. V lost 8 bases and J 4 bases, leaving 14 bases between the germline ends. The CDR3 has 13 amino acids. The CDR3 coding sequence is TGTGCCAGCGGTACGGGAGATCGCACTGAAGCTTTCTTT. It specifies CASGTGDRTEAFF.

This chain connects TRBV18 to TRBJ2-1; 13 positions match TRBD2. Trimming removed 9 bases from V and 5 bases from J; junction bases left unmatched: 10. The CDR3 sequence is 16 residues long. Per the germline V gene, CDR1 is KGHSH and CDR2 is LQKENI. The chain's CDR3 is CASPKPGTSGDNEQFF. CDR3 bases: TGTGCCAGTCCCAAGCCCGGGACTAGCGGGGACAATGAGCAGTTCTTC.

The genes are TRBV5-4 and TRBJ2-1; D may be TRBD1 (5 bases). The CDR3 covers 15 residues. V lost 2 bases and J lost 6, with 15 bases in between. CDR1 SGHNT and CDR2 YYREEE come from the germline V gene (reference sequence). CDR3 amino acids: CASSFRTRVGNEQFF. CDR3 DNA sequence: TGTGCCAGCAGCTTCCGGACCAGGGTAGGCAATGAGCAGTTCTTC. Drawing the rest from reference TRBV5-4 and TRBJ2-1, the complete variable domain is ETGVTQSPTHLIKTRGQQVTLRCSSQSGHNTVSWYQQALGQGPQFIFQYYREEENGRGNFPPRFSGLQFPNYSSELNVNALELDDSALYLCASSFRTRVGNEQFFGPGTRLTVL.

The CDR3 sequence: CASALLENTEAFF. In nucleotides, the CDR3 is TGTGCTAGTGCACTACTGGAGAACACTGAAGCTTTCTTT. The rearrangement links TRBV12-5 to TRBJ1-1; D is uncertain. CDR3 length: 13 residues. CDR1 LGHNT and CDR2 FRNRAP come from the germline V gene. The ends were cut back, 7 bases at V and 1 base at J, with 10 bases in the middle. The full variable domain, with the rest looked up from reference TRBV12-5 and TRBJ1-1, is DARVTQTPRHKVTEMGQEVTMRCQPILGHNTVFWYRQTMMQGLELLAYFRNRAPLDDSGMPKDRFSAEMPDATLATLKIQPSEPRDSAVYFCASALLENTEAFFGQGTRLTVV.

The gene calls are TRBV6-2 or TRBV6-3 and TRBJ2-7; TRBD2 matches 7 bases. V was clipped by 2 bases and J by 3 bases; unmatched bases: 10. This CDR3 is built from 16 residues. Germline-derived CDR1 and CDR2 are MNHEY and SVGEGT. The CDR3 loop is CASSYTKPGGIYEQYF. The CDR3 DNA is TGTGCCAGCAGTTACACTAAGCCGGGGGGAATCTACGAGCAGTACTTC.

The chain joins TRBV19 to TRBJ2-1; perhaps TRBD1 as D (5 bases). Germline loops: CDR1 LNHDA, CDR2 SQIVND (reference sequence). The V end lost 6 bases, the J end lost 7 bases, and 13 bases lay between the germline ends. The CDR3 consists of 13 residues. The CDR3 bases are TGTGCCAGTAGCTTCGGACATCGGAATGAGCAGTTCTTC. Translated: CASSFGHRNEQFF.

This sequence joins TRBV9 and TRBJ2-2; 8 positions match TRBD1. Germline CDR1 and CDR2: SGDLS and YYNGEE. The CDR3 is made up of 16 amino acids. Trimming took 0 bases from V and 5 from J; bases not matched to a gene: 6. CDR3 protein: CASSVEGTGPTGELFF. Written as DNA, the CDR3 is TGTGCCAGCAGCGTAGAAGGGACAGGACCTACCGGGGAGCTGTTTTTT.

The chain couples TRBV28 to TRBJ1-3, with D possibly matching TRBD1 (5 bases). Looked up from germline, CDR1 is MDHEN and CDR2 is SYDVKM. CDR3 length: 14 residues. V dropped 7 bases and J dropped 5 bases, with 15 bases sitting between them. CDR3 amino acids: CASTNRQSRNTIYF. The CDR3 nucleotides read TGTGCCAGCACCAACCGACAGAGCCGAAACACCATATATTTT.